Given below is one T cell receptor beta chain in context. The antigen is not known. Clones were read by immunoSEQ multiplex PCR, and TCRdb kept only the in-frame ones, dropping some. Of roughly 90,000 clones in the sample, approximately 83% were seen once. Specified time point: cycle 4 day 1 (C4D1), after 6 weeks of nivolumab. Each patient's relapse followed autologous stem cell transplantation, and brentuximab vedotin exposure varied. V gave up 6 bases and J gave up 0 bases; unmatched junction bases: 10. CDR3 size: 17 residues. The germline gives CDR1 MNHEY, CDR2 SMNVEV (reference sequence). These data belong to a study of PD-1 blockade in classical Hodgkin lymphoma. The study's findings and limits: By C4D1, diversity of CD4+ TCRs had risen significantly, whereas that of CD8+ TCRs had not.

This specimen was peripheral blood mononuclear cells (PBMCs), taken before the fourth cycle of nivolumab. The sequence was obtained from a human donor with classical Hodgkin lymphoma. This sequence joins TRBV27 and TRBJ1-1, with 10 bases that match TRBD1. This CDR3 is CASRIGDRGLMNTEAFF. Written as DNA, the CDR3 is TGTGCCAGCAGGATAGGGGACAGGGGATTGATGAACACTGAAGCTTTCTTT.